This TCR beta chain is from a study of naive and memory T cell subsets. Study-wide points: Especially in CD8 cells, naive repertoires contained a few larger clonotypes, possibly CD45RA-re-expressing memory cells.

As concerns this clonotype: Its antigen is as yet unknown.

The beta constant-region primer was an equimolar mix of two oligonucleotides covering TRBC1 and TRBC2. Four rounds of PCR amplified the ligated cDNA using nested alpha and beta constant-region primers plus SP2. TCRdb used MiXCR to reprocess the UMI-ligation and nested PCR reads, holding one entry per CDR3 protein. The sample holds roughly 99,000 distinct CDR3 sequences; around 11% are singletons and the top ten take approximately 0.14%. The CDR3 has 15 residues. Germline lookup yields CDR1 SGHTA and CDR2 FQGNSA. Trimming took off 2 bases at V and 10 bases at J, with 15 bases between the two ends. The chain has TRBV7-2 and TRBJ1-6, with D tentatively TRBD1 (6 bases). The receptor's source is a human donor in good health. The sequenced sample was naive CD4+ T cells from blood. The CDR3 spells CASSLPGQLNSPLHF. Written as DNA, the CDR3 is TGTGCCAGCAGCTTACCCGGACAGCTAAACTCACCCCTCCACTTT.